The 5 T cell receptor beta chains in this list originate from one sample, sequenced in a study of CD4 T cells in relation to SARS-CoV-2 and coronaviruses. Repertoires were generated with immunoSEQ multiplex PCR, while TCRdb's copy carries only in-frame clones and drops some. The sample carries tens of thousands of clones, roughly 89% recorded once. CD4+ T cells from unexposed donors were obtained before the COVID-19 pandemic (2011-2018). Specimen: memory CD4+ T cells from PBMCs. The source is a human donor in good health.

V is TRBV28 and J is TRBJ2-1, with 11 bases fitting TRBD1. Germline assignment: CDR1 MDHEN and CDR2 SYDVKM. V lost 5 bases and J lost 9; bases outside the gene matches: 9. CDR3 length: 15 amino acids. CDR3 protein: CASSPSGQGVGEQFF. The CDR3 nucleotides read TGTGCCAGCAGTCCCTCGGGACAGGGGGTCGGTGAGCAGTTCTTC.

The V gene is TRBV19, the J gene TRBJ2-2; no definite D call. Germline values: CDR1 LNHDA, CDR2 SQIVND (reference sequence). CDR3 size: 14 residues. V lost 5 bases and J lost 0, with 7 bases in between. DNA for the CDR3: TGTGCCAGTAGTGGGCAACCGAACACCGGGGAGCTGTTTTTT. Translating it yields CASSGQPNTGELFF. The full variable domain, completed using reference TRBV19 and TRBJ2-2, is DGGITQSPKYLFRKEGQNVTLSCEQNLNHDAMYWYRQDPGQGLRLIYYSQIVNDFQKGDIAEGYSVSREKKESFPLTVTSAQKNPTAFYLCASSGQPNTGELFFGEGSRLTVL.

The chain combines TRBV28 with TRBJ2-3; D not certain. The germline gives CDR1 MDHEN, CDR2 SYDVKM. This CDR3 has 13 residues. Between the trimmed V and J ends, which lost 5 bases and 4 bases, there was a span of 10 bases. CDR3 in amino acids: CASSPGGSDTQYF. CDR3 coding DNA: TGTGCCAGCAGTCCAGGCGGTTCAGATACGCAGTATTTT.

This clone was seen a handful of times. The chain couples TRBV5-1 to TRBJ2-1; 11 bases map to TRBD2. This CDR3 region has 16 residues. Unmatched junction bases numbered 7, after V lost 2 bases and J lost 6 bases. Germline V gene sequence: CDR1 SGHRS, CDR2 YFSETQ. The CDR3 bases are TGCGCCAGCAGCTTTGAGTTCACTAGCGGGAGCAATGAGCAGTTCTTC. This encodes CASSFEFTSGSNEQFF.

A single count supports this clone. The rearrangement uses TRBV12-3 or TRBV12-4 and TRBJ2-3; a weak D match, TRBD2 (6 bases). Trimming took 3 bases from V and 5 from J, leaving 9 bases between them. The CDR3 length is 13 residues. CDR3 loop: CASSLTAGDTQYF. In DNA, the CDR3 is TGTGCCAGCAGTTTGACAGCGGGAGATACGCAGTATTTT.